Sequencing of this TCR beta chain was carried out in a study of response to subunit inactivated influenza vaccine. TCRdb ran MiXCR on the RT-PCR reads and lists one entry per CDR3 protein. The sample has a few hundred thousand distinct CDR3 sequences; about 20% are singletons. J gave up 7 bases and V 4 bases, and 8 bases lay outside the gene matches. The germline V gene encodes CDR1 SGHRS and CDR2 YFSETQ. The CDR3 loop spans 14 amino acids. This clonotype was seen ten or more times. Its specificity is unknown. Points from the study as a whole: Every seasonal influenza vaccination brings in few new T cells, the authors suggested.

This receptor was obtained from a man aged 45-69 years who received an inactivated influenza vaccine. Specimen: PBMCs from blood, collected approximately 20 months after vaccination. V gene TRBV5-1 combines with J gene TRBJ1-5; 7 bases fit TRBD1. The CDR3 reads CASSRNTGEQPQHF. In DNA form, the CDR3 reads TGCGCCAGCAGCCGAAATACAGGGGAACAGCCCCAGCATTTT.